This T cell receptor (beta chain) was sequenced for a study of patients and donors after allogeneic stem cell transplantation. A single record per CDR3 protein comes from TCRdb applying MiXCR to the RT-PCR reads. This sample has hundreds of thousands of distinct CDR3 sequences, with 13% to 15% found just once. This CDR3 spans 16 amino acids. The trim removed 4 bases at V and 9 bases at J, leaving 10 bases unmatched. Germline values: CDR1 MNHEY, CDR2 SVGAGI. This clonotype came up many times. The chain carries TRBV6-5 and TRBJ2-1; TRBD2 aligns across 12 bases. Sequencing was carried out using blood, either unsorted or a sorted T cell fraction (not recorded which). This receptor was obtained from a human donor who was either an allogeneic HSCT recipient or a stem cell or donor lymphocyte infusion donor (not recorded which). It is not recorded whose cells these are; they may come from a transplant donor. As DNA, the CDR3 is TGTGCCAGCAGTTCTATCCTAGCGGGAGGGCCCGGTGAGCAGTTCTTC. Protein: CASSSILAGGPGEQFF.